This T cell receptor (beta chain) was captured by sequencing in a study of vaccination effects on CD4 cells after COVID-19. In the study overall: Samples that were drawn after vaccination came a median of 72 days after the second dose.

The assay was immunoSEQ multiplex PCR, and TCRdb's table has in-frame clones only and misses some. The repertoire holds tens of thousands of clones, around two thirds seen once, with about 1.6% in the top ten. On this clone: The antigen is undetermined.

Before sequencing, viral peptide pools were used by the ViraFEST assay to expand antigen-specific CD4+ T cells. Isolation of CD4+ T cells took place after 10 days of culture. All study participants received two doses of BNT162b2 or mRNA-1273 vaccine. Negative nucleocapsid antibody tests before and after vaccination confirmed no previous SARS-CoV-2 infection. Notes on the study in general: A shortage of convalescent patients and an absence of early post-infection timepoints characterized the study. Cross-reactivity with common cold coronaviruses was shown by only 1 of 255 vaccine-induced clones in healthy vaccinees.

The V gene's germline CDR1 is SGHDN and CDR2 FVKESK. The CDR3 has 16 amino acids. The J segment lost 4 bases and the V segment lost 3 bases, leaving 6 bases of the junction unmatched. The starting material was CD4+ T cells from PBMCs cultured with HCoV-229E spike peptides, obtained after COVID-19 vaccination. The J gene is TRBJ1-1, the V gene TRBV14; 12 bases fit TRBD1. The receptor's source is a human donor who received a COVID-19 vaccine. CDR3: CASSHRDRGLGTEAFF. The CDR3, as DNA: TGTGCCAGCAGCCACCGGGACAGGGGGCTTGGCACTGAAGCTTTCTTT. Filled out from reference TRBV14 and TRBJ1-1, the complete variable domain reads EAGVTQFPSHSVIEKGQTVTLRCDPISGHDNLYWYRRVMGKEIKFLLHFVKESKQDESGMPNNRFLAERTGGTYSTLKVQPAELEDSGVYFCASSHRDRGLGTEAFFGQGTRLTVV.